The 3 T cell receptor beta chains given below trace back to one sample, sequenced in a study of vaccination and CD4 T cells after COVID-19. For these receptors, no antigen is known. The treatment here: roughly 10-day PBMC culture with coronavirus spike peptide pools or control peptides (ViraFEST assay). The Oncomine TCR Beta short-read assay sequenced DNA from cultured CD4+ T cells. TCRdb itself ran the PCR reads through MiXCR, one entry per CDR3 protein. The table has thousands of distinct CDR3 sequences, roughly 71% seen once. What was sequenced was CD4+ T cells from blood, cultured in vitro. These receptors were taken from a human donor who had recovered from COVID-19.

The chain combines TRBV7-2 with TRBJ2-2; TRBD1 matches 7 bases. With V trimmed by 6 bases and J by 2 bases, 3 bases remained unmatched. CDR3 length: 14 amino acids. Germline CDR1 and CDR2: SGHTA and FQGNSA. The CDR3 loop reads CASSWDRNTGELFF. CDR3 bases: TGTGCCAGCAGTTGGGACAGAAACACCGGGGAGCTGTTTTTT. Full variable domain (remainder filled in from reference TRBV7-2 and TRBJ2-2): GAGVSQSPSNKVTEKGKDVELRCDPISGHTALYWYRQSLGQGLEFLIYFQGNSAPDKSGLPSDRFSAERTGGSVSTLTIQRTQQEDSAVYLCASSWDRNTGELFFGEGSRLTVL.

This chain links TRBV6-1 with TRBJ1-2; possible D gene TRBD1, 6 bases. Germline-derived CDR1 and CDR2 are MNHNS and SASEGT. The CDR3 contains 13 residues. Trimming cost V 6 bases and J 4 bases, with 12 bases left between them. This CDR3 reads CASSDRIFYGYTF. The CDR3 DNA follows: TGTGCCAGCAGCGACAGGATTTTCTATGGCTACACCTTC.

This clonotype was seen just once. V gene TRBV20-1 combines with J gene TRBJ2-2; D possibly uses TRBD1 or TRBD2 (6 bases each). The V end lost 6 bases, the J end lost 3 bases, and 17 bases lay between the germline ends. In germline, CDR1 is DFQATT, CDR2 SNEGSKA (reference sequence). The CDR3 is 15 residues long. As DNA, the CDR3 is TGCAGTGCGCAGAAGGGGGGTAGATACACCGGGGAGCTGTTTTTT. This gives the protein CSAQKGGRYTGELFF.